A selection of T cell receptor beta chains follows, all from one sample in a study of cytomegalovirus exposure and HLA in healthy donors. Libraries were prepared by immunoSEQ multiplex PCR; TCRdb keeps only in-frame clonotypes and omits some of them. The data hold about 170,000 clones, with 65% to 90% observed a single time. Sequenced material: PBMCs. Source of these receptors: a woman aged 18-29 years in good health and CMV-seronegative. The CDR3 runs from the conserved cysteine through the conserved F or W. D genes are given only for firm matches. Clone size, where shown, is once, few, many, or a class for clones that have expanded.

J	size	V	D	CDR3	DNA
TRBJ1-4	-	TRBV4-1	-	CASSSQTGFYEKLFF	TGCGCCAGCAGCTCCCAAACAGGGTTTTATGAAAAACTGTTTTTT
TRBJ1-2	-	TRBV18	-	CASSPPSTGHFYGYTF	TGTGCCAGCTCACCACCTTCGACGGGACACTTCTATGGCTACACCTTC
TRBJ1-2	-	TRBV6-5	TRBD1	CASRRRDSLYGYTF	TGTGCCAGCAGGAGGCGGGACAGCTTATATGGCTACACCTTC
TRBJ2-5	-	TRBV7-2	TRBD2	CASSLALAGGSQYF	TGTGCCAGCAGCTTAGCGCTAGCGGGAGGATCCCAGTACTTC
TRBJ1-1	-	TRBV15	-	CATSREDSTEAFF	TGTGCCACCAGCAGGGAGGATAGCACTGAAGCTTTCTTT
TRBJ2-6	-	TRBV2	-	CASRDRTPGANVLTF	TGTGCCAGCAGAGACAGGACCCCTGGGGCCAACGTCCTGACTTTC
TRBJ2-3	-	TRBV9	-	CASSVAPDPQTTPQYF	TGTGCCAGCAGCGTAGCCCCAGACCCACAGACTACACCTCAGTATTTT
TRBJ1-1	-	TRBV27	-	CASSSPARGLNTEAFF	TGTGCCAGCAGTTCACCAGCCAGGGGTCTGAACACTGAAGCTTTCTTT
TRBJ1-1	few	TRBV7-3	-	CASSLGGASEAFF	TGTGCCAGCAGCTTAGGGGGCGCATCTGAAGCTTTCTTT
TRBJ1-2	once	TRBV29-1	-	CSVEREERFYGYTF	TGCAGCGTTGAAAGAGAGGAAAGATTTTACGGCTACACCTTC
TRBJ1-1	-	TRBV4-3	TRBD1	CASSQGQGATTEAFF	TGCGCCAGCAGCCAGGGACAGGGGGCTACCACTGAAGCTTTCTTT
TRBJ2-1	-	TRBV12-5	-	CASGPIAARYNEQFF	TGTGCTAGTGGTCCTATCGCAGCGAGGTACAATGAGCAGTTCTTC
TRBJ1-6	-	TRBV6-4	TRBD1	CASSQTGGSNSPLHF	TGTGCCAGCAGCCAGACAGGGGGATCTAATTCACCCCTCCACTTT
TRBJ1-1	-	TRBV19	-	CASHPTRRITEAFF	TGTGCCAGCCACCCAACACGTCGAATCACTGAAGCTTTCTTT
TRBJ1-1	-	TRBV7-9	-	CASSDRWMGQAFF	TGTGCCAGCAGCGATAGGTGGATGGGGCAGGCTTTCTTT
TRBJ2-1	once	TRBV5-1	-	CASSHYRENEQFF	TGCGCCAGCAGCCATTACCGGGAGAATGAGCAGTTCTTC
TRBJ1-1	-	TRBV18	-	CASSPQGSMNTEAFF	TGTGCCAGCTCACCCCAGGGGTCCATGAACACTGAAGCTTTCTTT
TRBJ1-2	-	TRBV7-6	-	CASSLGGGDYGYTF	TGTGCCAGCAGCTTAGGCGGGGGTGACTATGGCTACACCTTC
TRBJ2-7	once	TRBV7-2	-	CASSLRGKHYEQYF	TGTGCCAGCAGCTTAAGAGGGAAGCACTACGAGCAGTACTTC
TRBJ2-2	-	TRBV13	-	CASSFATGNGELFF	TGTGCCAGCAGCTTTGCCACGGGGAACGGGGAGCTGTTTTTT
TRBJ1-2	-	TRBV5-4	-	CASSLRSGLYTF	TGTGCCAGCAGCTTGCGTTCAGGGCTCTACACCTTC
TRBJ1-2	-	TRBV7-9	TRBD1	CASSLAGGDRTYGYTF	TGTGCCAGCAGCTTAGCGGGTGGGGACAGAACCTATGGCTACACCTTC
TRBJ2-3	-	TRBV18	-	CASSPPEPRDTQYF	TGTGCCAGCTCACCACCGGAACCGAGGGATACGCAGTATTTT
TRBJ1-1	-	TRBV19	TRBD1	CASSTLWTGANTEAFF	TGTGCCAGTAGTACGTTATGGACAGGCGCGAACACTGAAGCTTTCTTT
TRBJ2-1	-	TRBV11-3	TRBD1	CASSFGRGSGIDEQFF	TGTGCCAGCAGCTTTGGCAGGGGGTCCGGTATAGATGAGCAGTTCTTC
TRBJ1-1	-	TRBV5-6	-	CASSPWADRITEAFF	TGTGCCAGCAGCCCTTGGGCCGACAGAATCACTGAAGCTTTCTTT
TRBJ2-7	once	TRBV6-5	TRBD1	CASSYSGTGTYEQYF	TGTGCCAGCAGTTACTCGGGGACAGGGACCTACGAGCAGTACTTC
TRBJ2-1	-	TRBV6-4	TRBD1	CASSGTAGEVNEQFF	TGTGCCAGCAGCGGGACAGCCGGCGAAGTCAATGAGCAGTTCTTC